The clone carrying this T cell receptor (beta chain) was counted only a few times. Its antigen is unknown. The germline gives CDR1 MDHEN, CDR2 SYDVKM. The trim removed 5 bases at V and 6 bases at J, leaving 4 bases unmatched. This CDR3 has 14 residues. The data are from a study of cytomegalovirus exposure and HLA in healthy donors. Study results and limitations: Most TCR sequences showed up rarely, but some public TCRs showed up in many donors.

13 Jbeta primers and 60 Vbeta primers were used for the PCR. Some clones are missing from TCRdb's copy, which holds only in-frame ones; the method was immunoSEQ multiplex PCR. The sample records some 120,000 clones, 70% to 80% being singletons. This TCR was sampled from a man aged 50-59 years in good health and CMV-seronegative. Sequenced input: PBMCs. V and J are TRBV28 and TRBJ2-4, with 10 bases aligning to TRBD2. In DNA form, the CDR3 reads TGTGCCAGCAGTCTAGCGGGAGCGGTAAACATTCAGTACTTC. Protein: CASSLAGAVNIQYF.